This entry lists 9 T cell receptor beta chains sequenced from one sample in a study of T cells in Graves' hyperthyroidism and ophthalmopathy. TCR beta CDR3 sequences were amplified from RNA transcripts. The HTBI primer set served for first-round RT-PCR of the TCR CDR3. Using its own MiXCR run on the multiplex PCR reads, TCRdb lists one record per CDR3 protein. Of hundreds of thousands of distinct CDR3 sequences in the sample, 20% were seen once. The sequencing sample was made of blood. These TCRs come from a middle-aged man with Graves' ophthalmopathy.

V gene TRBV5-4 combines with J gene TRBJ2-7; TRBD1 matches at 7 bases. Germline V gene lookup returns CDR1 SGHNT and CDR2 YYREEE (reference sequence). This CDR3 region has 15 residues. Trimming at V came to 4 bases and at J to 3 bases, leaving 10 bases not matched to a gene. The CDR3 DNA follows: TGTGCCAGCAGCGCCGTGAGGGGACAGAACTACGAGCAGTACTTC. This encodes CASSAVRGQNYEQYF.

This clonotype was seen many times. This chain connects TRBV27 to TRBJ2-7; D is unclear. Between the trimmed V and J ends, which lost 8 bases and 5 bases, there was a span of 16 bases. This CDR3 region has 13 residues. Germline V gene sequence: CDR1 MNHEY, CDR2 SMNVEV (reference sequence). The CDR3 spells CASSGPPRHEQYF. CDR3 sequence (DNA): TGTGCCAGCTCCGGACCGCCCCGCCACGAGCAGTACTTC.

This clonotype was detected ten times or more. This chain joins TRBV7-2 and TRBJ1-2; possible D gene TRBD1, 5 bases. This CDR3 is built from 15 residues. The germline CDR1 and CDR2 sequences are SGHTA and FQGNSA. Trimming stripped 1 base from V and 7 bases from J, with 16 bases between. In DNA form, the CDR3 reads TGTGCCAGCAGCTTAGACAGCATGGGGCGGGGTGGCTACACCTTC. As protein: CASSLDSMGRGGYTF.

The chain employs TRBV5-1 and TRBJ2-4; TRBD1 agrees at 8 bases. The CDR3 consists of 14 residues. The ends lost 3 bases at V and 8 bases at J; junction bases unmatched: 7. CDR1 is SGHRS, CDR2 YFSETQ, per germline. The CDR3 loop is CASSYQDRGDIQYF. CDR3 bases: TGCGCCAGCAGCTATCAAGACAGGGGAGACATTCAGTACTTC.

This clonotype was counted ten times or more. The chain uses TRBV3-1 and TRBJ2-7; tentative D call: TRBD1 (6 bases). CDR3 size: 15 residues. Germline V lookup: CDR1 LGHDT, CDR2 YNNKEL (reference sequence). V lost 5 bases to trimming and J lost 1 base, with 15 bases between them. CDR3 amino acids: CASSYEGVASYEQYF. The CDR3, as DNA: TGTGCCAGCAGCTATGAGGGGGTGGCATCCTACGAGCAGTACTTC.

CDR3 sequence reads: CATKSPQNEQFF. In DNA form, the CDR3 reads TGTGCCACCAAGAGTCCACAGAATGAGCAGTTCTTC. The rearrangement uses TRBV24-1 and TRBJ2-1; no firm D call. V dropped 8 bases and J dropped 7 bases, with 11 bases sitting between them. The CDR3 runs to 12 residues. Germline V gene sequence: CDR1 KGHDR, CDR2 SFDVKD.

The chain's CDR3 is CASSLSPRDVGELFF. CDR3 nucleotides: TGTGCCAGCAGCTTAAGTCCTCGGGACGTCGGGGAGCTGTTTTTT. V gene TRBV7-9 combines with J gene TRBJ2-2, with D possibly called TRBD1 or TRBD2 (5 bases each). Trimming pared 2 bases from V and 7 bases from J, leaving 14 bases between. The CDR3 runs to 15 residues. CDR1 is SEHNR and CDR2 is FQNEAQ in the germline V gene (reference sequence).

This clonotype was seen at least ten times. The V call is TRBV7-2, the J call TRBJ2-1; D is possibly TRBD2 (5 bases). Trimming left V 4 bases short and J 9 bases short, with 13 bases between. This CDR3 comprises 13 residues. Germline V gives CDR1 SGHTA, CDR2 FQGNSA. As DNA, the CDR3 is TGTGCCAGCAGCTACATACTAGGTGGTGAGCAGTTCTTC. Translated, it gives CASSYILGGEQFF. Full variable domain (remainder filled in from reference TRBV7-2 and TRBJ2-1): GAGVSQSPSNKVTEKGKDVELRCDPISGHTALYWYRQSLGQGLEFLIYFQGNSAPDKSGLPSDRFSAERTGGSVSTLTIQRTQQEDSAVYLCASSYILGGEQFFGPGTRLTVL.

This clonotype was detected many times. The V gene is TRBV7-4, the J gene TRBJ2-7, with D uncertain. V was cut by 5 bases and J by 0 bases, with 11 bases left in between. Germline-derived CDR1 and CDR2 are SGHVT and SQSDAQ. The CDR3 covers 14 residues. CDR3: CASSPGRRSYEQYF. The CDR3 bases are TGTGCCAGCAGCCCTGGACGTCGCTCCTACGAGCAGTACTTC. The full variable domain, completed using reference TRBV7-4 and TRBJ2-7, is GAGVSQSPRYKVAKRGRDVALRCDSISGHVTLYWYRQTLGQGSEVLTYSQSDAQRDKSGRPSGRFSAERPERSVSTLKIQRTEQGDSAVYLCASSPGRRSYEQYFGPGTRLTVT.